This T cell receptor (beta chain) was captured in a study of blood T cell repertoires in COVID-19. This clone came up a few times. The method was immunoSEQ multiplex PCR; TCRdb's version includes in-frame clones alone and lacks a portion of them. Among fewer than 200,000 clones listed, about 86% were seen once. Germline CDR1 is LGHNA and CDR2 is YNFKEQ. The V end was cut by 6 bases, the J end by 2 bases, with 19 bases between. CDR3 length: 16 amino acids. The clonotype originates from a man aged 50 to 60 with active or convalescent COVID-19. The sequencing sample was made of peripheral blood. V and J are TRBV4-2 and TRBJ2-5; maybe TRBD2 (6 bases). The CDR3 protein is CASSHTGSGGQETQYF. The CDR3 region has the DNA TGTGCCAGCAGTCACACCGGTAGCGGTGGACAAGAGACCCAGTACTTC.